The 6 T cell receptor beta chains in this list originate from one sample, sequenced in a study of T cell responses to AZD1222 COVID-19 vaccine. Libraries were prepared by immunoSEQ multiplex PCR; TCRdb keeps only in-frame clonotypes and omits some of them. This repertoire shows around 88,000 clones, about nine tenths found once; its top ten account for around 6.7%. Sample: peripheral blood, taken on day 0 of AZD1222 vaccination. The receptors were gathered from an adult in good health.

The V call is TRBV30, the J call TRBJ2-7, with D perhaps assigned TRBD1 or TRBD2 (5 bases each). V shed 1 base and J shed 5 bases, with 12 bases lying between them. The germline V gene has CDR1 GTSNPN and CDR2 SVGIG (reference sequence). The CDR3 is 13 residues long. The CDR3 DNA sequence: TGTGCCTGGAGTGACGTCAGGGAGAACGAGCAGTACTTC. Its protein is CAWSDVRENEQYF.

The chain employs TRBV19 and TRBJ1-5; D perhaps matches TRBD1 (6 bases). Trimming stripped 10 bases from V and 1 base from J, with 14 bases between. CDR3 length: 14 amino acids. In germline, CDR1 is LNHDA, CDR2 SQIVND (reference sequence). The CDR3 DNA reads TGTGCCACCATAATGGGGGGCAGCAATCAGCCCCAGCATTTT. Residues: CATIMGGSNQPQHF.

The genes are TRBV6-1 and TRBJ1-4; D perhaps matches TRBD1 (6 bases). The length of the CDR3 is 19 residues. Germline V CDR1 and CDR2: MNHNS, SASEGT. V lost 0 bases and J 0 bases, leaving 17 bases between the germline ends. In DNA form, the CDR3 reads TGTGCCAGCAGTGAAGCACTTTGGAGGACAGTTGCAACTAATGAAAAACTGTTTTTT. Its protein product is CASSEALWRTVATNEKLFF.

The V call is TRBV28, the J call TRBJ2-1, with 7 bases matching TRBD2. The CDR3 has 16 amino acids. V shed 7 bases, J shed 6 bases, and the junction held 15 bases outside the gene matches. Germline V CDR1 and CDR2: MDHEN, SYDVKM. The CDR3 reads CASINARASGGNEQFF. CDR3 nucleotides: TGTGCCAGCATAAACGCGAGGGCTAGCGGAGGCAATGAGCAGTTCTTC.

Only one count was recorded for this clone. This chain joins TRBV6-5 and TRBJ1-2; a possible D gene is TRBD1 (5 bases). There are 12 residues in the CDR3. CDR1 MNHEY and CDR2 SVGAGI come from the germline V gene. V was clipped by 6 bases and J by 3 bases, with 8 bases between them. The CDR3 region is CASRDTYYGYTF. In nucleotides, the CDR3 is TGTGCCAGCAGGGACACCTACTATGGCTACACCTTC.

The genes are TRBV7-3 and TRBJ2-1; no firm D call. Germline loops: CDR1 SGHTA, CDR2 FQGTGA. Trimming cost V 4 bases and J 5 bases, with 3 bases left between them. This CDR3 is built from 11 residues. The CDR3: CASSYDNEQFF. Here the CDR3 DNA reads TGTGCCAGCAGCTATGACAATGAGCAGTTCTTC.